The rows below give T cell receptor beta chains drawn from one sample of a study of human thymus T cells. Clones were sequenced by immunoSEQ multiplex PCR, and TCRdb holds only the in-frame ones, with some missing. The sample includes about 120,000 clones, around 94% seen only once; the top ten take 0.024%. The sequencing sample was made of thymus tissue. Receptors originate from a boy under three years old with a congenital heart defect but otherwise immunologically healthy. The CDR3 runs from the conserved cysteine through the conserved F or W. The order of the fields is clone size, D gene, V gene, J gene, CDR3 protein, CDR3 DNA. D genes are given only for firm matches. Clone sizes are given selectively: once, few, many, or a class where the clone is expanded.

clone_size: -
d_call: TRBD1
v_call: TRBV23-1
j_call: TRBJ2-3
cdr3_aa: CASIKPPDRADTQYF
cdr3_nt: TGCGCCAGCATCAAGCCCCCTGACAGGGCAGATACGCAGTATTTT

clone_size: -
d_call: TRBD2
v_call: TRBV30
j_call: TRBJ2-3
cdr3_aa: CAWSWRGAYTQYF
cdr3_nt: TGTGCCTGGAGCTGGCGGGGGGCCTATACGCAGTATTTT

clone_size: -
d_call: -
v_call: TRBV5-7
j_call: TRBJ1-2
cdr3_aa: CASSLDSGGYTF
cdr3_nt: TGTGCCAGCAGCTTGGACAGCGGTGGCTACACCTTC

clone_size: -
d_call: -
v_call: TRBV7-6
j_call: TRBJ2-3
cdr3_aa: CASSSTDTQYF
cdr3_nt: TGTGCCAGCTCCTCCACAGATACGCAGTATTTT

clone_size: -
d_call: TRBD1
v_call: TRBV11-2
j_call: TRBJ2-5
cdr3_aa: CASSRQGRETQYF
cdr3_nt: TGTGCCAGCAGCCGACAGGGACGGGAGACCCAGTACTTC

clone_size: -
d_call: -
v_call: TRBV11-3
j_call: TRBJ1-6
cdr3_aa: CASSRTAPYSPLHF
cdr3_nt: TGTGCCAGCAGCCGCACAGCTCCTTATTCACCCCTCCACTTT

clone_size: -
d_call: TRBD1
v_call: TRBV28
j_call: TRBJ1-2
cdr3_aa: CASSLDRDPPNYGYTF
cdr3_nt: TGTGCCAGCAGTCTGGACAGGGATCCCCCTAACTATGGCTACACCTTC

clone_size: -
d_call: TRBD2
v_call: TRBV7-2
j_call: TRBJ2-7
cdr3_aa: CASSPGTSGSYEQYF
cdr3_nt: TGTGCCAGCAGCCCAGGGACTAGCGGGTCTTACGAGCAGTACTTC

clone_size: -
d_call: -
v_call: TRBV5-5
j_call: TRBJ1-5
cdr3_aa: CASSPGRGAKQPQHF
cdr3_nt: TGTGCCAGCAGCCCCGGTAGAGGGGCAAAACAGCCCCAGCATTTT

clone_size: -
d_call: TRBD2
v_call: TRBV5-5
j_call: TRBJ2-3
cdr3_aa: CASSYAGSGGMEQYF
cdr3_nt: TGTGCCAGCAGCTATGCTGGTTCGGGGGGAATGGAGCAGTATTTT

clone_size: -
d_call: TRBD1
v_call: TRBV28
j_call: TRBJ1-5
cdr3_aa: CASSPGTGAHNQPQHF
cdr3_nt: TGTGCCAGCAGTCCCGGGACAGGGGCACACAATCAGCCCCAGCATTTT

clone_size: once
d_call: -
v_call: TRBV15
j_call: TRBJ1-6
cdr3_aa: CATSRTRVNNSPLHF
cdr3_nt: TGTGCCACCAGCAGAACCAGGGTTAATAATTCACCCCTCCACTTT

clone_size: once
d_call: TRBD1
v_call: TRBV28
j_call: TRBJ1-2
cdr3_aa: CASSLIGQGIFGYTF
cdr3_nt: TGTGCCAGCAGTTTAATCGGACAGGGGATATTTGGCTACACCTTC

clone_size: -
d_call: -
v_call: TRBV11-2
j_call: TRBJ1-6
cdr3_aa: CASSFPKAGEFGSPLHF
cdr3_nt: TGTGCCAGCAGCTTCCCGAAGGCGGGGGAGTTCGGTTCACCCCTCCACTTT

clone_size: -
d_call: TRBD1
v_call: TRBV5-1
j_call: TRBJ1-1
cdr3_aa: CASSPGQGRGTEAFF
cdr3_nt: TGCGCCAGCAGCCCCGGACAGGGGAGGGGAACTGAAGCTTTCTTT

clone_size: -
d_call: -
v_call: TRBV5-1
j_call: TRBJ1-1
cdr3_aa: CASRPGVRRAFF
cdr3_nt: TGCGCCAGCAGGCCTGGGGTACGTCGAGCTTTCTTT

clone_size: -
d_call: TRBD2
v_call: TRBV4-3
j_call: TRBJ2-3
cdr3_aa: CASSQDPSSGGPTSTDTQYF
cdr3_nt: TGCGCCAGCAGCCAAGATCCTAGTAGCGGGGGACCCACTAGCACAGATACGCAGTATTTT

clone_size: -
d_call: TRBD1
v_call: TRBV29-1
j_call: TRBJ2-1
cdr3_aa: CSATGTGGYNEQFF
cdr3_nt: TGCAGCGCAACCGGGACAGGGGGCTACAATGAGCAGTTCTTC

clone_size: -
d_call: TRBD2
v_call: TRBV9
j_call: TRBJ2-5
cdr3_aa: CASSLTSGGALETQYF
cdr3_nt: TGTGCCAGCAGCCTGACTAGCGGGGGGGCCCTGGAGACCCAGTACTTC

clone_size: -
d_call: -
v_call: TRBV12-2
j_call: TRBJ1-1
cdr3_aa: CASRLGQGGRWTEAFF
cdr3_nt: TGTGCAAGTCGCCTGGGTCAGGGTGGAAGGTGGACTGAAGCTTTCTTT

clone_size: few
d_call: TRBD1
v_call: TRBV7-2
j_call: TRBJ1-6
cdr3_aa: CASSSRQGALDSPLHF
cdr3_nt: TGTGCCAGCAGCTCAAGACAGGGGGCGTTAGATTCACCCCTCCACTTT

clone_size: -
d_call: TRBD1
v_call: TRBV29-1
j_call: TRBJ1-1
cdr3_aa: CSGGQGPTSDTEAFF
cdr3_nt: TGCAGCGGAGGACAGGGGCCGACATCGGACACTGAAGCTTTCTTT

clone_size: -
d_call: -
v_call: TRBV6-6
j_call: TRBJ1-4
cdr3_aa: CASRDLGATNEKLFF
cdr3_nt: TGTGCCAGCAGGGACCTCGGAGCAACTAATGAAAAACTGTTTTTT

clone_size: -
d_call: TRBD1
v_call: TRBV4-2
j_call: TRBJ2-1
cdr3_aa: CASSQGTVGTGIDEQFF
cdr3_nt: TGTGCCAGCAGCCAAGGAACCGTCGGGACAGGGATCGATGAGCAGTTCTTC

clone_size: -
d_call: TRBD1
v_call: TRBV6-5
j_call: TRBJ1-1
cdr3_aa: CASSYSRQGGTEAFF
cdr3_nt: TGTGCCAGCAGTTACTCGCGGCAGGGGGGCACTGAAGCTTTCTTT

clone_size: -
d_call: TRBD1
v_call: TRBV11-2
j_call: TRBJ1-1
cdr3_aa: CASSPWGDREGIGEAFF
cdr3_nt: TGTGCCAGCAGCCCATGGGGGGACAGGGAGGGAATAGGTGAAGCTTTCTTT

clone_size: -
d_call: -
v_call: TRBV9
j_call: TRBJ1-2
cdr3_aa: CASSVGTVGYGYTF
cdr3_nt: TGTGCCAGCAGCGTTGGGACGGTGGGCTATGGCTACACCTTC

clone_size: few
d_call: -
v_call: TRBV1
j_call: TRBJ1-1
cdr3_aa: CTSSTTGAGDTEAFF
cdr3_nt: TGCACCAGCAGCACAACAGGGGCTGGGGACACTGAAGCTTTCTTT

clone_size: -
d_call: TRBD2
v_call: TRBV5-6
j_call: TRBJ2-3
cdr3_aa: CASSLLLAAGDTQYF
cdr3_nt: TGTGCCAGCAGCTTACTACTAGCGGCTGGGGATACGCAGTATTTT

clone_size: -
d_call: TRBD1
v_call: TRBV4-3
j_call: TRBJ2-5
cdr3_aa: CASSQIPFTGGRSGETQYF
cdr3_nt: TGCGCCAGCAGCCAAATCCCCTTCACAGGGGGCCGTTCGGGAGAGACCCAGTACTTC

clone_size: once
d_call: -
v_call: TRBV4-1
j_call: TRBJ1-1
cdr3_aa: CASSQAFRTAGTEAFF
cdr3_nt: TGCGCCAGCAGCCAAGCTTTTAGGACGGCGGGCACTGAAGCTTTCTTT

clone_size: -
d_call: -
v_call: TRBV15
j_call: TRBJ2-3
cdr3_aa: CATSRDPPRVPDTQYF
cdr3_nt: TGTGCCACCAGCAGAGATCCCCCTAGAGTCCCAGATACGCAGTATTTT

clone_size: -
d_call: -
v_call: TRBV29-1
j_call: TRBJ2-5
cdr3_aa: CSAADYKETQYF
cdr3_nt: TGCAGCGCCGCGGACTACAAAGAGACCCAGTACTTC

clone_size: -
d_call: -
v_call: TRBV7-2
j_call: TRBJ1-1
cdr3_aa: CASSLGLPYYMNTEAFF
cdr3_nt: TGTGCCAGCAGCTTGGGTCTCCCCTATTACATGAACACTGAAGCTTTCTTT

clone_size: once
d_call: -
v_call: TRBV2
j_call: TRBJ2-1
cdr3_aa: CATKGLGTYNEQFF
cdr3_nt: TGTGCCACGAAGGGACTCGGGACCTACAATGAGCAGTTCTTC

clone_size: -
d_call: -
v_call: TRBV6-6
j_call: TRBJ1-1
cdr3_aa: CASSYGGVGTEAFF
cdr3_nt: TGTGCCAGCAGTTATGGGGGTGTGGGCACTGAAGCTTTCTTT

clone_size: -
d_call: TRBD2
v_call: TRBV7-6
j_call: TRBJ2-5
cdr3_aa: CASSLRLAGGQSETQYF
cdr3_nt: TGTGCCAGCAGCCTCAGACTAGCGGGGGGGCAGTCGGAGACCCAGTACTTC

clone_size: -
d_call: TRBD2
v_call: TRBV4-2
j_call: TRBJ2-3
cdr3_aa: CASSQESPGTIVSDTQYF
cdr3_nt: TGTGCCAGCAGCCAAGAAAGCCCCGGGACTATCGTTTCTGATACGCAGTATTTT

clone_size: -
d_call: TRBD1
v_call: TRBV27
j_call: TRBJ2-5
cdr3_aa: CASSLSAVRDRHRETQYF
cdr3_nt: TGTGCCAGCAGTTTATCGGCAGTCCGGGACAGGCATAGAGAGACCCAGTACTTC

clone_size: -
d_call: TRBD1
v_call: TRBV2
j_call: TRBJ1-2
cdr3_aa: CASSEMGQGAFDGYTF
cdr3_nt: TGTGCCAGCAGTGAAATGGGACAGGGGGCTTTTGATGGCTACACCTTC

clone_size: -
d_call: TRBD1
v_call: TRBV7-2
j_call: TRBJ2-7
cdr3_aa: CASSVYSGQGSYEQYF
cdr3_nt: TGTGCCAGCAGCGTATACTCCGGACAGGGGAGCTACGAGCAGTACTTC

clone_size: -
d_call: -
v_call: TRBV7-4
j_call: TRBJ1-2
cdr3_aa: CASSFINPGTYYTF
cdr3_nt: TGTGCCAGCAGCTTTATAAACCCCGGGACTTACTACACCTTC

clone_size: -
d_call: -
v_call: TRBV5-1
j_call: TRBJ2-3
cdr3_aa: CASSLAGGTDTQYF
cdr3_nt: TGCGCCAGCAGCTTGGCAGGGGGCACAGATACGCAGTATTTT

clone_size: -
d_call: -
v_call: TRBV6-1
j_call: TRBJ2-4
cdr3_aa: CASSEPPRGDKNIQYF
cdr3_nt: TGTGCCAGCAGTGAACCCCCCAGGGGTGACAAAAACATTCAGTACTTC

clone_size: -
d_call: -
v_call: TRBV30
j_call: TRBJ1-2
cdr3_aa: CAWKTPAANYGYTF
cdr3_nt: TGTGCCTGGAAGACCCCGGCGGCTAACTATGGCTACACCTTC

clone_size: -
d_call: TRBD1
v_call: TRBV6-6
j_call: TRBJ1-3
cdr3_aa: CASTFDGQGGNTIYF
cdr3_nt: TGTGCCAGCACCTTCGACGGACAGGGGGGAAACACCATATATTTT

clone_size: -
d_call: TRBD1
v_call: TRBV7-9
j_call: TRBJ2-7
cdr3_aa: CASSLAGQGPPEQYF
cdr3_nt: TGTGCCAGCAGCTTAGCGGGACAGGGGCCCCCCGAGCAGTACTTC

clone_size: -
d_call: -
v_call: TRBV4-3
j_call: TRBJ2-1
cdr3_aa: CASSQRAGIIGEQFF
cdr3_nt: TGCGCCAGCAGCCAAAGGGCAGGGATAATTGGTGAGCAGTTCTTC

clone_size: -
d_call: TRBD2
v_call: TRBV19
j_call: TRBJ2-5
cdr3_aa: CASGTSGGSLQETQYF
cdr3_nt: TGTGCCAGTGGGACTAGCGGGGGGAGCCTCCAAGAGACCCAGTACTTC